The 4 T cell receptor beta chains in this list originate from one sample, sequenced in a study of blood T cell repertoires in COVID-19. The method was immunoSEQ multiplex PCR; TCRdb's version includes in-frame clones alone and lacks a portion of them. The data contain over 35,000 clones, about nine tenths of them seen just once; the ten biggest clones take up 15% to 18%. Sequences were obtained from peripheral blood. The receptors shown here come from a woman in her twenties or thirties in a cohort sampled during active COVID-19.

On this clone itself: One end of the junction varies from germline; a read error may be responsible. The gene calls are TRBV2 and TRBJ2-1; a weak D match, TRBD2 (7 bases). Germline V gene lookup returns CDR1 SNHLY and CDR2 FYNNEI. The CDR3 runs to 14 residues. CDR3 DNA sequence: TGTGCCAGCAGGGAAGAGGGCGGGGGCAGTGAGCAGTTCTTC. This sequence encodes CASREEGGGSEQFF.

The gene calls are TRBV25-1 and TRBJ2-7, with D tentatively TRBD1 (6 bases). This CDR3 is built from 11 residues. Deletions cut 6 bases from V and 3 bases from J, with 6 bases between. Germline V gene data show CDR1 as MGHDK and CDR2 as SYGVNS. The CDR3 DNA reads TGTGCCAGCAGCAGGGGCTACGAGCAGTACTTC. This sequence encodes CASSRGYEQYF.

CDR3 DNA: TGTGCCAGCAGTCCGGGACAGGTTGAAAAACTGTTTTTT. The encoded protein is CASSPGQVEKLFF. The chain carries TRBV28 and TRBJ1-4; 8 bases fit TRBD1. V shed 5 bases and J 7 bases; nucleotides not matched to a gene: 3. This CDR3 is built from 13 residues. Germline V lookup: CDR1 MDHEN, CDR2 SYDVKM. Together with reference TRBV28 and TRBJ1-4, the CDR3 gives the full variable domain: DVKVTQSSRYLVKRTGEKVFLECVQDMDHENMFWYRQDPGLGLRLIYFSYDVKMKEKGDIPEGYSVSREKKERFSLILESASTNQTSMYLCASSPGQVEKLFFGSGTQLSVL.

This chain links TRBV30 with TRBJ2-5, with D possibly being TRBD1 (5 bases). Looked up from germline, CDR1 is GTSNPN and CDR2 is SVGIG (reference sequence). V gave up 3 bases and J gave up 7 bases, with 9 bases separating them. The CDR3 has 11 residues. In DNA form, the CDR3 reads TGTGCCTGGAGAGGGGATAGGACCCAGTACTTC. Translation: CAWRGDRTQYF.